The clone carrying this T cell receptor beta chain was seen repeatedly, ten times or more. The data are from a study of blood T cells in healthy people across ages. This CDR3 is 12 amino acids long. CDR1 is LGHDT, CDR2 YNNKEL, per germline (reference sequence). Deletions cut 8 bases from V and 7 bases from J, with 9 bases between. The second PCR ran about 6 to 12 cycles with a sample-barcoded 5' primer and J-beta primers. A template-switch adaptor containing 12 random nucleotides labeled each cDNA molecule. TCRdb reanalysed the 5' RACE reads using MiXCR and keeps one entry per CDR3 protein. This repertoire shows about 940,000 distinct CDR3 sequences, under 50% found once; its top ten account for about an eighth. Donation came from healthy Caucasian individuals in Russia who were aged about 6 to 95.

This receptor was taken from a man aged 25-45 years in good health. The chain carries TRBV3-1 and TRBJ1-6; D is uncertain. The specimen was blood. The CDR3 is CASHRANSPLHF. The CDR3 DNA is TGTGCCAGCCATAGGGCAAATTCACCCCTCCACTTT.